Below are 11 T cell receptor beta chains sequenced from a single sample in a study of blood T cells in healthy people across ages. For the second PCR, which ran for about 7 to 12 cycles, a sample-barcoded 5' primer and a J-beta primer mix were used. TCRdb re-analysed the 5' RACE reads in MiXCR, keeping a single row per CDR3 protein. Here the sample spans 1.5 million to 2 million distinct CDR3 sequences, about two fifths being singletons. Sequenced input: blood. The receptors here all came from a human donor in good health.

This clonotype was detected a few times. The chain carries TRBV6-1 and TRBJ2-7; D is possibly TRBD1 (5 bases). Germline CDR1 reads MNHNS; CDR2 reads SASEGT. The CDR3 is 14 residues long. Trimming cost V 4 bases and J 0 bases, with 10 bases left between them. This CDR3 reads CASSVQDNSYEQYF. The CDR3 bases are TGTGCCAGCAGTGTCCAGGACAACTCCTACGAGCAGTACTTC.

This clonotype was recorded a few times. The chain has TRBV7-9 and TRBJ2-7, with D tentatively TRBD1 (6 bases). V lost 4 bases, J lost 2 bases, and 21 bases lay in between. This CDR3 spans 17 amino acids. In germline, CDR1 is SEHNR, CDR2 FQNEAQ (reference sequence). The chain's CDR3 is CASSSGVGRALTYEQYF. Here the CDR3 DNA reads TGTGCCAGCAGCTCAGGGGTCGGGCGGGCTCTAACCTACGAGCAGTACTTC.

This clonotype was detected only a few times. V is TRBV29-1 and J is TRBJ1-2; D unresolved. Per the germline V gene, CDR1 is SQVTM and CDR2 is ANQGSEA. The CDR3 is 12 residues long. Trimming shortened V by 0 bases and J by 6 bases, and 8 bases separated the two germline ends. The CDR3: CSVEEMGNGYTF. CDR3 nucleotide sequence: TGCAGCGTTGAAGAAATGGGGAATGGCTACACCTTC. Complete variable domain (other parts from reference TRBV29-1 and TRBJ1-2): SAVISQKPSRDICQRGTSLTIQCQVDSQVTMMFWYRQQPGQSLTLIATANQGSEATYESGFVIDKFPISRPNLTFSTLTVSNMSPEDSSIYLCSVEEMGNGYTFGSGTRLTVV.

CDR3 in amino acids: CASSLALRSYGYTF. The DNA for the CDR3 is TGTGCCAGCAGCTTAGCGCTAAGGAGCTATGGCTACACCTTC. The rearrangement uses TRBV7-2 and TRBJ1-2; D not resolved. CDR3 length equals 14 residues. V gave up 0 bases and J gave up 4 bases, with 9 bases separating them. Germline V gives CDR1 SGHTA, CDR2 FQGNSA.

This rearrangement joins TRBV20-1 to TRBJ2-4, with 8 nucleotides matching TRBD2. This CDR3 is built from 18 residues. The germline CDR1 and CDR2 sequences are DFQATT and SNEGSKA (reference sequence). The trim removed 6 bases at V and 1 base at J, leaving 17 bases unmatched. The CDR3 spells CSAASMVAGGPAKNIQYF. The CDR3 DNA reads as TGCAGTGCCGCAAGCATGGTGGCGGGGGGCCCTGCCAAAAACATTCAGTACTTC.

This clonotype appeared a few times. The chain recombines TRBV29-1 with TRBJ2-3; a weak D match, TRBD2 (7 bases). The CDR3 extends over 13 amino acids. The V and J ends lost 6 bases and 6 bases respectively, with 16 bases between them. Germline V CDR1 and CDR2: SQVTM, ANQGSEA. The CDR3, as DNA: TGCAGCGTATACGGGGGGCAGGCGGATACGCAGTATTTT. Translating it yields CSVYGGQADTQYF.

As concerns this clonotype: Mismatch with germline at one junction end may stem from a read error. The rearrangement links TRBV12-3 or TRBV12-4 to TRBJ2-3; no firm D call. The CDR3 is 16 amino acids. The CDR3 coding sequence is TGTGCCAGCAGTCCCCTACGTGGGTCGAGAGCAGATATGCAGTATTTT. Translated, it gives CASSPLRGSRADMQYF.

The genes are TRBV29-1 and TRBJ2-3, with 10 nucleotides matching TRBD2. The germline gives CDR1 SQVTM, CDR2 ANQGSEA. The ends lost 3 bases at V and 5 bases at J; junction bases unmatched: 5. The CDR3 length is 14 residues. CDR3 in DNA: TGCAGCGTTGACGGGCCTAGCGGGGGAGATACGCAGTATTTT. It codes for CSVDGPSGGDTQYF.

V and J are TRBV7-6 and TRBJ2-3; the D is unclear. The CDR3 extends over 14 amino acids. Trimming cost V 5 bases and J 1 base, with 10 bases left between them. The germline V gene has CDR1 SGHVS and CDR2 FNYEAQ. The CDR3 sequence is CASSPMAGTDTQYF. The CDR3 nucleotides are TGTGCCAGCAGCCCCATGGCAGGCACAGATACGCAGTATTTT. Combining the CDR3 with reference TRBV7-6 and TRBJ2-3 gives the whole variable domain GAGVSQSPRYKVTKRGQDVALRCDPISGHVSLYWYRQALGQGPEFLTYFNYEAQQDKSGLPNDRFSAERPEGSISTLTIQRTEQRDSAMYRCASSPMAGTDTQYFGPGTRLTVL.

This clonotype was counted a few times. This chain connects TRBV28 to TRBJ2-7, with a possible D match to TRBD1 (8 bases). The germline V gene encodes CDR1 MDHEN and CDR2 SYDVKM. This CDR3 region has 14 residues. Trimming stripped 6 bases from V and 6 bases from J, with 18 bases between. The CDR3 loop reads CASRGNRGGLEQYF. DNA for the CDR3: TGTGCCAGCAGGGGAAACAGGGGGGGCCTCGAGCAGTACTTC.

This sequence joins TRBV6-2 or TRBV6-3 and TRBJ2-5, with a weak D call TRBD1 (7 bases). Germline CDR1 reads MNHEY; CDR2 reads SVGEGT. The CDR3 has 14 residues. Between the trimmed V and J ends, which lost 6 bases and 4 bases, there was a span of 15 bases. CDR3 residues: CASRIPGGIETQYF. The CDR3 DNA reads TGTGCCAGCAGAATACCAGGGGGGATAGAGACCCAGTACTTC.